The clone carrying this T cell receptor (beta chain) was detected once. Antigen unknown. This sample is drawn from a study of CD8 T cells in ankylosing spondylitis. 5'-RACE, quantitative and with molecular barcodes, yielded the TCR beta libraries. TCRdb ran MiXCR on the 5' RACE reads and lists one entry per CDR3 protein. This repertoire shows fewer than 180,000 distinct CDR3 sequences, approximately 48% found once; its top ten account for approximately 14%. Study results and limitations: Roughly eight highly homologous variants made up a TCR beta motif that seemed to typify ankylosing spondylitis blood. Disease-linked clones reportedly showed significant enrichment in matched ankylosing spondylitis synovial fluid. With a CD8+ phenotype, disease-linked clones were relatively rare in peripheral blood.

Trimming removed 3 bases at V and 0 bases at J, with 13 bases between. The CDR3 totals 16 residues. Germline V gene data show CDR1 as SGHAT and CDR2 as FQNNGV. The chain uses TRBV11-2 and TRBJ2-3; D uncertain. The source is a male donor with ankylosing spondylitis. What was sequenced was synovial fluid, either unsorted or a sorted T cell fraction (not recorded which). CDR3 region: CASSFSLGLSTDTQYF. The CDR3 DNA sequence: TGTGCCAGCAGCTTCTCCTTGGGCCTAAGCACAGATACGCAGTATTTT.